This TCR beta chain was captured by sequencing in a study of OX40 agonist ivuxolimab in advanced cancers. Study-level background: Given to patients was ivuxolimab, an agonistic anti-OX40 (CD134) antibody. Prior anti-PD-1, anti-PD-L1 or anti-CTLA-4 therapy was allowed; approximately 40% had some. Two patients with cutaneous melanoma and one with hepatocellular carcinoma, three in total, showed partial responses.

Of note for this clone: Its antigen is unidentified.

Profiled with immunoSEQ multiplex PCR; TCRdb holds only in-frame clones, not every one. The sample holds fewer than 85,000 clones, around nine tenths seen once. Study-wide points: No determination was made of the antigen specificity of the expanded peripheral T cells.

CDR1 and CDR2 from the germline V gene are SGHTA and FQGNSA. CDR3 length equals 14 residues. Trimming cost V 1 base and J 6 bases; bases outside gene matches: 5. This receptor was identified in an adult with an advanced solid tumor such as melanoma, head and neck, liver or kidney cancer. The specimen was CD4+ or CD8+ T cells sorted from blood, collected in a trial of the OX40 agonist ivuxolimab. The V gene is TRBV7-2, the J gene TRBJ2-7; TRBD2 agrees at 8 bases. The DNA for the CDR3 is TGTGCCAGCAGCTTAGAGTGGGCGGGAGGCGAGCAGTACTTC. Encoded protein: CASSLEWAGGEQYF.